The clone carrying this T cell receptor beta chain has a handful of counts. What it binds is not known. The V gene's germline CDR1 is MNHEY and CDR2 SVGAGI. Deletions cut 2 bases from V and 6 bases from J, with 15 bases between. The CDR3 consists of 15 residues. The data originate from a study of T-cell memory formation after mild COVID-19. Study-level information: Largely donor-specific TCR clusters were found.

TCRdb processed the 5' RACE reads anew with MiXCR; each CDR3 protein has one entry. The sample consists of some 320,000 distinct CDR3 sequences, more than 13% of them appearing once. Study results and limitations: Clones contracting day 15 to 85 were balanced CD4/CD8; later expanders leaned CD4+.

The V gene is TRBV6-5, the J gene TRBJ2-3; D may correspond to TRBD1 or TRBD2 (5 bases each). This sequence originates from a man aged 18 to 29 who had mild COVID-19 (a few samples of this study predate the infection). Cell type and time point are not known. Input material: PBMCs or a T cell subset sorted from them (not recorded which). The CDR3 protein is CASSYGGRSMDTQYF. In nucleotides, the CDR3 is TGTGCCAGCAGTTACGGGGGACGGAGCATGGATACGCAGTATTTT.